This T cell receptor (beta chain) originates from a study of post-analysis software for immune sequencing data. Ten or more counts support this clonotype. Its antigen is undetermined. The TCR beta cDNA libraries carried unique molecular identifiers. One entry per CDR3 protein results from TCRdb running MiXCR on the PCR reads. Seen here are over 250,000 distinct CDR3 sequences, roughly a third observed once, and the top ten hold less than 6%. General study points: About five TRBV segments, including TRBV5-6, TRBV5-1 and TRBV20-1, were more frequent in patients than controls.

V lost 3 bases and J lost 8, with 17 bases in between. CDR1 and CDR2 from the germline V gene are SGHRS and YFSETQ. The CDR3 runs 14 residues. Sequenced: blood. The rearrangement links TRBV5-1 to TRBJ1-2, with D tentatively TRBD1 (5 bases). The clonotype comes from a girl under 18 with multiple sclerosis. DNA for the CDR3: TGCGCCAGCAGCTCGGACGGTGGGGGAACGGGCTACACCTTC. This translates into CASSSDGGGTGYTF.